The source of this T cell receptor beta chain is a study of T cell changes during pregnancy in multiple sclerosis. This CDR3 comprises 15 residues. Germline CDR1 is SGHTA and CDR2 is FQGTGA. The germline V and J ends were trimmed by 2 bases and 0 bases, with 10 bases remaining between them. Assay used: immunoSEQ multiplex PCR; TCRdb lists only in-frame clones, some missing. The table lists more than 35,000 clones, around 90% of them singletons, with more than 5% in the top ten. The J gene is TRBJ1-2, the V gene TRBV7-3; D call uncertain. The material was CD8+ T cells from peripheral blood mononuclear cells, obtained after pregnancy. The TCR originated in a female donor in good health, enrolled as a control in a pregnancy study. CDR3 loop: CASSLSGRTNYGYTF. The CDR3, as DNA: TGTGCCAGCAGCTTATCAGGCAGGACTAACTATGGCTACACCTTC.